This record looks at one T cell receptor beta chain sequence and its context. What it recognizes is unknown. The CDR3 contains 13 residues. Trimming stripped 4 bases from V and 4 bases from J, with 11 bases between. Germline CDR1 and CDR2: GTSNPN and SVGIG (reference sequence). The sample comes from a study of cytomegalovirus exposure and HLA in healthy donors. Points from the study as a whole: Presence/absence analyses assumed roughly uniform sequencing depth across donors, which may not hold.

The study ran its PCR with 60 Vbeta and 13 Jbeta primers. Generated by immunoSEQ multiplex PCR, the TCRdb table keeps only in-frame clones and is missing some. The data show roughly 80,000 clones, with 80% to 90% seen just once and 1.5% to 2% held by the top ten. Material: PBMCs. This receptor was identified in a woman under 40 in good health and CMV-seronegative. The chain combines TRBV30 with TRBJ1-3; D is unresolved. The CDR3 nucleotides are TGTGCCTGGACCAGGTCGTCCGGAAACACCATATATTTT. It specifies CAWTRSSGNTIYF.